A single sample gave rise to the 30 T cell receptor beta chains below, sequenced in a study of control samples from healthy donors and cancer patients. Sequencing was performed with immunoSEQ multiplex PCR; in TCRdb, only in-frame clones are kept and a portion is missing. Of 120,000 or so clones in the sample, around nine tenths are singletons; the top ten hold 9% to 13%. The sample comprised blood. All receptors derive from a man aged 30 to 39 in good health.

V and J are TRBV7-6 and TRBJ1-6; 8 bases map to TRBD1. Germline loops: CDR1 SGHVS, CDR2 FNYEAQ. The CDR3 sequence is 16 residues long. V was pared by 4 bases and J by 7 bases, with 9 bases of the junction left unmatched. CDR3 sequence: CASSSGTGVRNSPLHF. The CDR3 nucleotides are TGTGCCAGCAGCTCAGGGACAGGCGTCAGGAATTCACCCCTCCACTTT.

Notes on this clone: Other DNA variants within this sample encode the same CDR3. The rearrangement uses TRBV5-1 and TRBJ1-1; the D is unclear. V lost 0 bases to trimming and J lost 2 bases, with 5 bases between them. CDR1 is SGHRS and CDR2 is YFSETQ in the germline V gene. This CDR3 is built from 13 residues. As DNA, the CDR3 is TGCGCCAGCAGCTTGGGCGGTAACACTGAAGCTTTCTTT. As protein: CASSLGGNTEAFF.

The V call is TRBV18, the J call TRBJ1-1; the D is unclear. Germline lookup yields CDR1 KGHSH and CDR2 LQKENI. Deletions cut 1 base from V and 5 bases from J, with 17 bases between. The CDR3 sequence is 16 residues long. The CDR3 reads CASSPLSNSPRTEAFF. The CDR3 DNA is TGTGCCAGCTCACCACTTTCTAACAGTCCAAGGACTGAAGCTTTCTTT.

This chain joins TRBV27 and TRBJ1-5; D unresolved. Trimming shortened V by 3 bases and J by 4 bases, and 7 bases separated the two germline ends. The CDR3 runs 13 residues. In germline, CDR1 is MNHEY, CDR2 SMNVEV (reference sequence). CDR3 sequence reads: CASSLSVNQPQHF. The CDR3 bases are TGTGCCAGCAGTTTGTCAGTGAATCAGCCCCAGCATTTT.

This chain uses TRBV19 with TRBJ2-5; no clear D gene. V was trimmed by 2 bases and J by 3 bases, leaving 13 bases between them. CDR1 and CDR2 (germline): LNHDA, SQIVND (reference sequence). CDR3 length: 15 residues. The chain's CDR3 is CASSISVLLEETQYF. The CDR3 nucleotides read TGTGCCAGTAGTATATCGGTCCTCCTGGAAGAGACCCAGTACTTC. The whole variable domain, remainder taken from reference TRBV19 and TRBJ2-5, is DGGITQSPKYLFRKEGQNVTLSCEQNLNHDAMYWYRQDPGQGLRLIYYSQIVNDFQKGDIAEGYSVSREKKESFPLTVTSAQKNPTAFYLCASSISVLLEETQYFGPGTRLLVL.

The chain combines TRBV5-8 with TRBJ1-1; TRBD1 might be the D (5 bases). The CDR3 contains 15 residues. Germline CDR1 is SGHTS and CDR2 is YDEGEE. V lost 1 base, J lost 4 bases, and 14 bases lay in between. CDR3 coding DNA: TGTGCCAGCAGCTTGATTGCTGGGGGGGGCACTGAAGCTTTCTTT. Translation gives CASSLIAGGGTEAFF.

DNA for the CDR3: TGTGCCAGCAGTGGCCACATTCAGGGGAACACTGAAGCTTTCTTT. Translating gives CASSGHIQGNTEAFF. The V and J genes are TRBV25-1 and TRBJ1-1; weak D call: TRBD1 (5 bases). The V gene lost 4 bases and the J gene lost 1 base, with 13 bases spanning the gap. The CDR3 has 15 amino acids. Germline V gene sequence: CDR1 MGHDK, CDR2 SYGVNS.

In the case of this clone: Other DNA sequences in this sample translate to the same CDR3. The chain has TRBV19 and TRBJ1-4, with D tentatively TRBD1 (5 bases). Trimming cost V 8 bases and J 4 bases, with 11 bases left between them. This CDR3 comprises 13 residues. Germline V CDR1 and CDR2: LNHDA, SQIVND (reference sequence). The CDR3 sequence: CASGRGVNEKLFF. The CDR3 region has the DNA TGTGCCAGTGGGAGGGGCGTTAATGAAAAACTGTTTTTT.

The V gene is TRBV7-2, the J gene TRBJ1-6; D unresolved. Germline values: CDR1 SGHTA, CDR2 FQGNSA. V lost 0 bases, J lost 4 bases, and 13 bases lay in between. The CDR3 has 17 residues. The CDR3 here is CASSLARTYKYNSPLHF. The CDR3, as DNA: TGTGCCAGCAGCTTAGCAAGGACCTACAAGTATAATTCACCCCTCCACTTT.

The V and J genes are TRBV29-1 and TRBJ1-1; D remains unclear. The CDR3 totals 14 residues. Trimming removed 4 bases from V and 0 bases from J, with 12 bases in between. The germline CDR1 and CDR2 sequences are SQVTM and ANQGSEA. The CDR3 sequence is CSVGRPPMNTEAFF. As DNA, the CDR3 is TGCAGCGTTGGCAGGCCACCCATGAACACTGAAGCTTTCTTT.

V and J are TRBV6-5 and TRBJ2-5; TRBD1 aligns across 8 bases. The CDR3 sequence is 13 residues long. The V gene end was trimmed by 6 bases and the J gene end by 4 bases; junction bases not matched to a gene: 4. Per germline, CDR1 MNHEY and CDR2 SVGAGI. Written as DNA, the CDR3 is TGTGCCAGCAGAGCGACAGGGGCAGAGACCCAGTACTTC. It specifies CASRATGAETQYF.

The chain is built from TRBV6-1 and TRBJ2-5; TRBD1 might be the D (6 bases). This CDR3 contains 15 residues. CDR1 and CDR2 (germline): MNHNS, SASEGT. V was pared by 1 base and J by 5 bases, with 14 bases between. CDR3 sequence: CASSEGLWQGETQYF. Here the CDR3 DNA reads TGTGCCAGCAGTGAAGGTCTTTGGCAGGGGGAGACCCAGTACTTC.

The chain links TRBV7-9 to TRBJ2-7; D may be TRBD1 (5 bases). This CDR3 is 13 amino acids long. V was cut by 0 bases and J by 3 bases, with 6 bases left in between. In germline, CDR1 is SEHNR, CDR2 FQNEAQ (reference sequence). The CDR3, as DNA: TGTGCCAGCAGCTTAGCGCAGGGCTACGAGCAGTACTTC. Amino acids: CASSLAQGYEQYF.

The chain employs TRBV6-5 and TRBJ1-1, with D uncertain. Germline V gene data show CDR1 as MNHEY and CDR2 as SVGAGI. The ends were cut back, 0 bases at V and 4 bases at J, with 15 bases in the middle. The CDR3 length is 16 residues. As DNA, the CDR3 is TGTGCCAGCAGTTACTCGACTCCAAATGTGGGCACTGAAGCTTTCTTT. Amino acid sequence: CASSYSTPNVGTEAFF.

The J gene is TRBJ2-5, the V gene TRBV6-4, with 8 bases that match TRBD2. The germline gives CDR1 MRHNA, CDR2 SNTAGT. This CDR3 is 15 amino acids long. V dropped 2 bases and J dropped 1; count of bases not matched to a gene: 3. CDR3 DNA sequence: TGTGCCAGCAGTGACGTGGCGGGGGGCCAAGAGACCCAGTACTTC. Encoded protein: CASSDVAGGQETQYF.

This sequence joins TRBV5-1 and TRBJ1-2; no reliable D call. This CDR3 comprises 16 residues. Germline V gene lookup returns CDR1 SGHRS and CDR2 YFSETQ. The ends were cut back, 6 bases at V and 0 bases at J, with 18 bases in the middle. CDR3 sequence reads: CASTGQESWSNYGYTF. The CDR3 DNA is TGCGCCAGCACGGGCCAGGAATCATGGTCTAACTATGGCTACACCTTC.

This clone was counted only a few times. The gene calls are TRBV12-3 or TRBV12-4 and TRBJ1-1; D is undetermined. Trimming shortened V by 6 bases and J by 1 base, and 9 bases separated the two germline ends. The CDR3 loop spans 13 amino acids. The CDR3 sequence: CASRLTTNTEAFF. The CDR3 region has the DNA TGTGCCAGCAGGTTAACAACGAACACTGAAGCTTTCTTT.

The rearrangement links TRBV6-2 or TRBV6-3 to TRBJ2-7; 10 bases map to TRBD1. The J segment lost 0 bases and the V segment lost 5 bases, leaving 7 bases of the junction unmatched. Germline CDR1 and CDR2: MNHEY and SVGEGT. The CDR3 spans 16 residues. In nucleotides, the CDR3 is TGTGCCAGCAGTACCGGGACAGGGGTCAGCTCCTACGAGCAGTACGTC. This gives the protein CASSTGTGVSSYEQYV.

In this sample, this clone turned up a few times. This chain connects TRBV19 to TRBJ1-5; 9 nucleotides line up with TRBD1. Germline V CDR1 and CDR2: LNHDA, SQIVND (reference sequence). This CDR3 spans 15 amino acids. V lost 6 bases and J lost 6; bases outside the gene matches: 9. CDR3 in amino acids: CASRAQGAGGQPQHF. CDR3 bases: TGTGCCAGTAGGGCACAGGGGGCTGGGGGTCAGCCCCAGCATTTT.

The CDR3 sequence: CASSHLRGDTEAFF. CDR3 coding DNA: TGTGCCAGCAGCCACCTGAGGGGGGACACTGAAGCTTTCTTT. This rearrangement joins TRBV3-1 (or the pseudogene TRBV3-2) to TRBJ1-1; the D gene is possibly TRBD1 (6 bases). Germline V CDR1 and CDR2: LGHDT, YNNKEL (reference sequence). The CDR3 contains 14 residues. The V gene lost 3 bases and the J gene lost 3 bases, with 11 bases spanning the gap.

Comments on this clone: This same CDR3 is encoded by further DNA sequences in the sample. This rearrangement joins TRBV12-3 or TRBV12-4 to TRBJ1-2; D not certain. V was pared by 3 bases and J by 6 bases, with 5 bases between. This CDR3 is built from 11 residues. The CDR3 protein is CASSFGDGYTF. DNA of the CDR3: TGTGCCAGCAGTTTTGGCGATGGCTACACCTTC.

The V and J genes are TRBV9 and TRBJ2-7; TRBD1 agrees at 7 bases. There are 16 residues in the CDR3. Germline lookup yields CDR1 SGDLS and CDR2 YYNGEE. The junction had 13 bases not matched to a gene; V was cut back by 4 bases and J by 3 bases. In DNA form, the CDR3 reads TGTGCCAGCAGCCCCGATTCCGGGACAGCAAACTACGAGCAGTACTTC. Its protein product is CASSPDSGTANYEQYF.

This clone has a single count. This CDR3 reads CATSRGSRGTEAFF. CDR3 coding DNA: TGTGCCACCAGCAGAGGCTCGAGGGGTACTGAAGCTTTCTTT. This sequence joins TRBV15 and TRBJ1-1; TRBD1 is a possible D gene (5 bases). With 1 base removed from V and 5 bases from J, the gap between germline ends came to 11 bases. Germline V lookup: CDR1 LNHNV, CDR2 YYDKDF (reference sequence). The CDR3 extends over 14 amino acids.

CDR3 sequence (DNA): TGCGCCAGCAGCTTTCATCAAGGGGGAGGCACAGATACGCAGTATTTT. This codes for CASSFHQGGGTDTQYF. V and J are TRBV5-1 and TRBJ2-3; possibly TRBD1 for D (6 bases). This CDR3 comprises 16 residues. V was shortened by 2 bases and J by 1 base, with 14 bases between the two germline ends. Per germline, CDR1 SGHRS and CDR2 YFSETQ.

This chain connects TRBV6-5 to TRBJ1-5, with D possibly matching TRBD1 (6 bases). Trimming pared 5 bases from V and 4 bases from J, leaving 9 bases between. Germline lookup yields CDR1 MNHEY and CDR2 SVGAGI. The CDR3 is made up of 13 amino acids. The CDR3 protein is CASSRTENQPQHF. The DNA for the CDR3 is TGTGCCAGCAGTCGGACAGAGAATCAGCCCCAGCATTTT.

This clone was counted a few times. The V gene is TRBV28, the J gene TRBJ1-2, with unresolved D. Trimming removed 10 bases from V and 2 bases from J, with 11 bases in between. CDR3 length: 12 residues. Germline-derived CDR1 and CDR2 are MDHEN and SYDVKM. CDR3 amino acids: CAISAVNYGYTF. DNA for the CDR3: TGTGCCATCTCAGCCGTCAACTATGGCTACACCTTC.

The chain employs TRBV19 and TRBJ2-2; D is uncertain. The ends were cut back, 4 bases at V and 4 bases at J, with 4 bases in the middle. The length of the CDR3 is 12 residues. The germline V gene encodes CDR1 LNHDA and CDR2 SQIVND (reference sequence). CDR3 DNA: TGTGCCAGTAGTACCTCCACCGGGGAGCTGTTTTTT. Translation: CASSTSTGELFF.

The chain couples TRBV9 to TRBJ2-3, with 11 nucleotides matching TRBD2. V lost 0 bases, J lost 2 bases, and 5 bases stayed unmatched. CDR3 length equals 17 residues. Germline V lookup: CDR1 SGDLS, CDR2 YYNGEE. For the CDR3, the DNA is TGTGCCAGCAGCGTAGGTAATAGCGGGGGGGTCACAGATACGCAGTATTTT. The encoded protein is CASSVGNSGGVTDTQYF.

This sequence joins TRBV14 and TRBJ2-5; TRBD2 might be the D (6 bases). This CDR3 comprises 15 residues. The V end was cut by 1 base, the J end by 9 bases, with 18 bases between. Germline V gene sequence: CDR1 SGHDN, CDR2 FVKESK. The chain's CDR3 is CASSQAGALRGAQYF. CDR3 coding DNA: TGTGCCAGCAGCCAAGCGGGAGCCCTTAGGGGCGCCCAGTACTTC.

CDR3 protein: CASTDRAGNTIYF. For the CDR3, the DNA is TGTGCCAGCACCGACAGGGCTGGAAACACCATATATTTT. The chain has TRBV6-5 and TRBJ1-3; 7 bases line up with TRBD1. The CDR3 runs to 13 residues. Unmatched junction bases numbered 2, after V lost 7 bases and J lost 2 bases. The germline V gene has CDR1 MNHEY and CDR2 SVGAGI.